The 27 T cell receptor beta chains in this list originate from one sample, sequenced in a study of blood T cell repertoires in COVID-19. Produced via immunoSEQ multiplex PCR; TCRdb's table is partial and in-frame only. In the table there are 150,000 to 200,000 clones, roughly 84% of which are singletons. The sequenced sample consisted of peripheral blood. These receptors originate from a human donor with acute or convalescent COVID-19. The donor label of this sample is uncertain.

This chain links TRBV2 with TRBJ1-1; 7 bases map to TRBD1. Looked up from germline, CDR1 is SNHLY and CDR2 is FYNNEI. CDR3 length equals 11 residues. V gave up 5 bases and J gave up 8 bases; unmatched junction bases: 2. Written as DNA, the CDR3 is TGTGCCAGCAGTCTGGACAGGGAAGCTTTCTTT. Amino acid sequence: CASSLDREAFF. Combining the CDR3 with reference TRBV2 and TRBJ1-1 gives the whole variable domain EPEVTQTPSHQVTQMGQEVILRCVPISNHLYFYWYRQILGQKVEFLVSFYNNEISEKSEIFDDQFSVERPDGSNFTLKIRSTKLEDSAMYFCASSLDREAFFGQGTRLTVV.

DNA for the CDR3: TGCGCCAGCAGCTCGTTAGCGGGAGCGCGTGGGGTATACAATGAGCAGTTCTTC. This codes for CASSSLAGARGVYNEQFF. The chain recombines TRBV5-1 with TRBJ2-1, with TRBD2 matching 9 bases. This CDR3 contains 18 residues. Germline CDR1 SGHRS, CDR2 YFSETQ. V gave up 3 bases and J gave up 4 bases; unmatched junction bases: 14.

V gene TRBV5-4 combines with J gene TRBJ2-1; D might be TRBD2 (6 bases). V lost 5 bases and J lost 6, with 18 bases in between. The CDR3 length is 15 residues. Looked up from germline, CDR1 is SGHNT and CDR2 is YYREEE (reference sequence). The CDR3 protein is CASSFGRESGNEQFF. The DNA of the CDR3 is TGTGCCAGCAGTTTTGGTCGGGAGTCGGGCAATGAGCAGTTCTTC.

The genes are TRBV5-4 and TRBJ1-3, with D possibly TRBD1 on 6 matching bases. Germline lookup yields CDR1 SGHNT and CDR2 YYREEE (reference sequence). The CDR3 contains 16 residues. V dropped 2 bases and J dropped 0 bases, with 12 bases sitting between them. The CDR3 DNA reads TGTGCCAGCAGCTTAGGGGGTTACAGCTCTGGAAACACCATATATTTT. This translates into CASSLGGYSSGNTIYF.

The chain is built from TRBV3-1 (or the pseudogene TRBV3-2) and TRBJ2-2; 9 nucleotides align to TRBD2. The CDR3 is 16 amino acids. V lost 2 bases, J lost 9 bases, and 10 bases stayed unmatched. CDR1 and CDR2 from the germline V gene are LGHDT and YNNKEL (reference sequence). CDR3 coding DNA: TGTGCCAGCAGCCAAACGCAGGGCGGGGGGGCCCGGGAGCTGTTTTTT. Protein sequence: CASSQTQGGGARELFF.

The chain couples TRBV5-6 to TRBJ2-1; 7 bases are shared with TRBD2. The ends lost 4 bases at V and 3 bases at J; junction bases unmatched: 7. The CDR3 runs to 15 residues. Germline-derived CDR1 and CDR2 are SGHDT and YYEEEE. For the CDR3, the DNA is TGTGCCAGCAGCGACCTAGGCGGGGGCTACAATGAGCAGTTCTTC. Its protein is CASSDLGGGYNEQFF.

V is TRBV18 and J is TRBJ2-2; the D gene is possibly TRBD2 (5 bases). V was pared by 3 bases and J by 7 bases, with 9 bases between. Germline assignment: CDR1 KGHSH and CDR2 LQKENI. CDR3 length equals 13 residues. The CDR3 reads CASSPLRDGELFF. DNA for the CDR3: TGTGCCAGCTCACCCCTCCGGGACGGGGAGCTGTTTTTT.

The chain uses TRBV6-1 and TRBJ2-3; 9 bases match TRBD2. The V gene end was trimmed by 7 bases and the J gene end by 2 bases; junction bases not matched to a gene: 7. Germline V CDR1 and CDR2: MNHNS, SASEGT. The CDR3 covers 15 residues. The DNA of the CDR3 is TGTGCCAGCACCGATTCTAGCGGGGCCACAGATACGCAGTATTTT. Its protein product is CASTDSSGATDTQYF.

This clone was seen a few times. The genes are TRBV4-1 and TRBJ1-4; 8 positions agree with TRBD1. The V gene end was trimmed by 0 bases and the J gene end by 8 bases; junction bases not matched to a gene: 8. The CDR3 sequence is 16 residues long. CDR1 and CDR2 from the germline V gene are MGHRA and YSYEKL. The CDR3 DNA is TGCGCCAGCAGCCAAGAAGACAGGGGAATAGGAGAAAAACTGTTTTTT. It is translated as CASSQEDRGIGEKLFF.

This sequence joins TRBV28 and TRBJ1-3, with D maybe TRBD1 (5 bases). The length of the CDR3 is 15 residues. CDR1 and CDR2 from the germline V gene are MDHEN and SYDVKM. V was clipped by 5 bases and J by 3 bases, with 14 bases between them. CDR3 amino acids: CASSPPGRGGNTIYF. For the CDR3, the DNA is TGTGCCAGCAGTCCTCCAGGGCGGGGTGGAAACACCATATATTTT.

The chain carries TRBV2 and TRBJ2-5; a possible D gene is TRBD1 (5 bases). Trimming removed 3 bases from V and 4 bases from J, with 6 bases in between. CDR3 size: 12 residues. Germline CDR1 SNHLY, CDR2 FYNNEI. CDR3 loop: CASSDDRETQYF. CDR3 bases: TGTGCCAGCAGTGACGACAGAGAGACCCAGTACTTC.

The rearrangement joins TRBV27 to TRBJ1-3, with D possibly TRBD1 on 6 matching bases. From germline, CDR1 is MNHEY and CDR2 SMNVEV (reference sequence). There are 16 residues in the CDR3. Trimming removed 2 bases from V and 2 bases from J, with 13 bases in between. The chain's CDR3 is CASSLNSRQAGNTIYF. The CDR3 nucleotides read TGTGCCAGCAGTTTAAATTCTCGACAGGCTGGAAACACCATATATTTT.

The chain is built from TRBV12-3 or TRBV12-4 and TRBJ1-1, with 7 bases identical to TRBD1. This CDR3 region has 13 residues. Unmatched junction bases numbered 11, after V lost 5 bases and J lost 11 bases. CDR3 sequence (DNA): TGTGCCAGCAGTACCCAGACAGGGTTAGGGGCTTTCTTT. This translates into CASSTQTGLGAFF.

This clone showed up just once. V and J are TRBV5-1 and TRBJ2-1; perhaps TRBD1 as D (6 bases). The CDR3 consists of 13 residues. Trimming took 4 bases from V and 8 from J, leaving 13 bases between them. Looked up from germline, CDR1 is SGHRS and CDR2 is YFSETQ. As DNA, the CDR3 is TGCGCCAGCAGCCCGAACAGGGTACATGAGCAGTTCTTC. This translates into CASSPNRVHEQFF.

The CDR3 protein is CASSMDRGITDTQYF. In DNA form, the CDR3 reads TGTGCCAGTAGTATGGATCGCGGGATCACAGATACGCAGTATTTT. The rearrangement joins TRBV19 to TRBJ2-3, with D possibly matching TRBD2 (6 bases). Between the trimmed V and J ends, which lost 3 bases and 2 bases, there was a span of 12 bases. The CDR3 length is 15 residues. CDR1 LNHDA and CDR2 SQIVND come from the germline V gene (reference sequence).

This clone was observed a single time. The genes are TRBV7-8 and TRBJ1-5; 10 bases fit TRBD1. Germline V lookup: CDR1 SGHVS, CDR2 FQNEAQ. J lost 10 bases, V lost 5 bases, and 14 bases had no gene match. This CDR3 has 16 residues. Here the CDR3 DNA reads TGTGCCAGCAGCCGGATGGAAGGACAGGGGGTTGTACCCCAGCATTTT. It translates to CASSRMEGQGVVPQHF. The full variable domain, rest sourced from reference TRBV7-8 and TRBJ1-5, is GAGVSQSPRYKVAKRGQDVALRCDPISGHVSLFWYQQALGQGPEFLTYFQNEAQLDKSGLPSDRFFAERPEGSVSTLKIQRTQQEDSAVYLCASSRMEGQGVVPQHFGDGTRLSIL.

This CDR3 reads CASSPEEFVGLAGGRRFF. CDR3 bases: TGTGCCAGCAGCCCAGAAGAATTTGTGGGACTAGCGGGGGGCCGGCGGTTCTTC. This chain links TRBV7-2 with TRBJ2-1; 15 bases map to TRBD2. The trim removed 5 bases at V and 15 bases at J, leaving 20 bases unmatched. This CDR3 contains 18 residues. CDR1 is SGHTA, CDR2 FQGNSA, per germline. Drawing the rest from reference TRBV7-2 and TRBJ2-1, the complete variable domain is GAGVSQSPSNKVTEKGKDVELRCDPISGHTALYWYRQSLGQGLEFLIYFQGNSAPDKSGLPSDRFSAERTGGSVSTLTIQRTQQEDSAVYLCASSPEEFVGLAGGRRFFGPGTRLTVL.

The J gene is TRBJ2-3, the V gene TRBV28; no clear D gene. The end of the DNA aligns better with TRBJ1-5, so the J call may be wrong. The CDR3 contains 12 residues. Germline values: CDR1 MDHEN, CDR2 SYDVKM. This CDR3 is CASSLADLGQHF. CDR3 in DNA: TGTGCCAGCAGTTTAGCAGACTTGGGACAGCATTTT.

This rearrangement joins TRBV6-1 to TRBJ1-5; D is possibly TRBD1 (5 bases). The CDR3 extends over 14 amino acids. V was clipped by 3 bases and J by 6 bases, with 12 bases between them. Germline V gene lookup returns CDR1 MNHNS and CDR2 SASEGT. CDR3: CASSEVGVAQPQHF. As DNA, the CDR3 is TGTGCCAGCAGTGAGGTAGGGGTGGCTCAGCCCCAGCATTTT.

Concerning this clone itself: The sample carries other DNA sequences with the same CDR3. The CDR3 DNA sequence: TGTGCCACCAGCAGAGATCTGGGGGCAGAGACCCAGTACTTC. This gives the protein CATSRDLGAETQYF. V usage is TRBV15 and J usage is TRBJ2-5, with D tentatively TRBD1 (6 bases). Trimming removed 0 bases from V and 4 bases from J, with 9 bases in between. Germline assignment: CDR1 LNHNV and CDR2 YYDKDF (reference sequence). This CDR3 contains 14 residues.

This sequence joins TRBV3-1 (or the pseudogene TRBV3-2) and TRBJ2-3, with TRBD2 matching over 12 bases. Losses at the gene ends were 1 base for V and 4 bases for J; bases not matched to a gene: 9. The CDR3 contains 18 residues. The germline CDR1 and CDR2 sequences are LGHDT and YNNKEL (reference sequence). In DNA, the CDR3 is TGTGCCAGCAGCCAAGGCCTAGCGGGAGGGTCACGGGCAGATACGCAGTATTTT. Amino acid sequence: CASSQGLAGGSRADTQYF.

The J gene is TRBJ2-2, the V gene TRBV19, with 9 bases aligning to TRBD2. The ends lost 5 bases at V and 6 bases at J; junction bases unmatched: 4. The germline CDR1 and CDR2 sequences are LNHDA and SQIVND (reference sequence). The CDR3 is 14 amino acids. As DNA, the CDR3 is TGTGCCAGTAGTTTTATAGCGGGAGCCGGGGAGCTGTTTTTT. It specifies CASSFIAGAGELFF. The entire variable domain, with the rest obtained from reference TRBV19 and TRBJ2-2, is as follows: DGGITQSPKYLFRKEGQNVTLSCEQNLNHDAMYWYRQDPGQGLRLIYYSQIVNDFQKGDIAEGYSVSREKKESFPLTVTSAQKNPTAFYLCASSFIAGAGELFFGEGSRLTVL.

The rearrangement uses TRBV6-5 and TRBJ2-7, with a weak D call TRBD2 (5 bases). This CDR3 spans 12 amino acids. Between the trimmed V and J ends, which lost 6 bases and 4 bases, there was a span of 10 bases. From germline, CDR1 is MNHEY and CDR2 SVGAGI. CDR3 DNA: TGTGCCAGCAGGGACTCGCCATACGAGCAGTACTTC. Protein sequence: CASRDSPYEQYF.

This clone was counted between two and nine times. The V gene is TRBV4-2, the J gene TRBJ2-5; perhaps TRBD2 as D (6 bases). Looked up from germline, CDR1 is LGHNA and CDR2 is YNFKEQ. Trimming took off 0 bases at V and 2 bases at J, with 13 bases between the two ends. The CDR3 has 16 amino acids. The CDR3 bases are TGTGCCAGCAGCCAAGATGGGCCAAGCGGGCAAGAGACCCAGTACTTC. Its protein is CASSQDGPSGQETQYF.

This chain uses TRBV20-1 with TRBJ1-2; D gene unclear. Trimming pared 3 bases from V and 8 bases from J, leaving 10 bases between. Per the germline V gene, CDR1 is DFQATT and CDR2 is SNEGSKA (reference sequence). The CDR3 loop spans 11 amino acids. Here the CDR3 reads CSASRGGGYTF. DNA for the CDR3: TGCAGTGCTAGTCGGGGTGGCGGCTACACCTTC.

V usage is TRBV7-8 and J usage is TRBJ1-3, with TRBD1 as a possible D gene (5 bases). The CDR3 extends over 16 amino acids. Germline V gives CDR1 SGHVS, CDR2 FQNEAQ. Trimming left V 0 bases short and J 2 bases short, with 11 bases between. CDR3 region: CASSLASGLPGNTIYF. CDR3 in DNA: TGTGCCAGCAGCTTAGCCTCGGGACTGCCTGGAAACACCATATATTTT.

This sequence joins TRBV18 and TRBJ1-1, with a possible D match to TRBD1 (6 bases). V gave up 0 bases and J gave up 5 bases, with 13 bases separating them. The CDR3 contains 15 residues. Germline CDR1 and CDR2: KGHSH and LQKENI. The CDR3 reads CASSPPSRGPTEAFF. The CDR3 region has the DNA TGTGCCAGCTCACCACCGAGCAGGGGCCCAACTGAAGCTTTCTTT.